These 20 T cell receptor beta chains share one sample of origin, sequenced in a study of naive and memory T cell subsets. Two oligonucleotides, mixed equimolar, formed the beta constant-region primer covering TRBC1 and TRBC2. TCRdb analysed the UMI-ligation and nested PCR reads with MiXCR anew, one entry per CDR3 protein. The table lists about 85,000 distinct CDR3 sequences, over 10% of them singletons. Material for sequencing was central memory CD4+ T cells from blood. The receptors come from a human donor in good health.

The chain uses TRBV27 and TRBJ1-2; D possibly corresponds to TRBD1 (5 bases). Trimming removed 6 bases from V and 4 bases from J, with 18 bases in between. CDR3 length equals 15 residues. CDR1 is MNHEY, CDR2 SMNVEV, per germline (reference sequence). CDR3 loop: CASSHRQGSGYGYTF. For the CDR3, the DNA is TGTGCCAGCAGCCACCGCCAGGGATCCGGCTATGGCTACACCTTC.

In its sample, this clonotype was seen a few times. CDR3 loop: CASSLAGQAQETQYF. CDR3 in DNA: TGCGCCAGCAGCTTGGCCGGACAGGCACAAGAGACCCAGTACTTC. The gene calls are TRBV5-1 and TRBJ2-5; 7 nucleotides agree with TRBD1. After removal of 0 bases from V and 2 bases from J, the junction contained 4 bases not matched to a gene. Looked up from germline, CDR1 is SGHRS and CDR2 is YFSETQ. The CDR3 is made up of 15 amino acids.

This chain connects TRBV3-1 to TRBJ1-5; D not certain. CDR3 size: 13 residues. Trimming took off 6 bases at V and 4 bases at J, with 10 bases between the two ends. Germline V gene data show CDR1 as LGHDT and CDR2 as YNNKEL (reference sequence). CDR3 coding DNA: TGTGCCAGCAGTCAGCAGATAAATCAGCCCCAGCATTTT. Protein: CASSQQINQPQHF. The variable domain in full, completed from reference TRBV3-1 and TRBJ1-5, reads DTAVSQTPKYLVTQMGNDKSIKCEQNLGHDTMYWYKQDSKKFLKIMFSYNNKELIINETVPNRFSPKSPDKAHLNLHINSLELGDSAVYFCASSQQINQPQHFGDGTRLSIL.

Of note for this clonotype: This may come from a read error, since a much larger clone is one base off. This chain connects TRBV3-1 to TRBJ1-5; a weak D match, TRBD1 (5 bases). V was shortened by 0 bases and J by 0 bases, with 6 bases between the two germline ends. The CDR3 is 15 amino acids. Per germline, CDR1 LGHDT and CDR2 YNNKEL (reference sequence). CDR3 sequence reads: CASSQEGGSNQPQHF. CDR3 nucleotides: TGTGCCAGCAGCCAAGAGGGGGGTAGCAATCAGCCCCAGCATTTT. Filled out from reference TRBV3-1 and TRBJ1-5, the complete variable domain reads DTAVSQTPKYLVTQMGNDKSIKCEQNLGHDTMYWYKQDSKKFLKIMFSYNNKELIINETVPNRFSPKSPDKAHLNLHINSLELGDSAVYFCASSQEGGSNQPQHFGDGTRLSIL.

This clonotype was observed many times. V and J are TRBV14 and TRBJ2-7; 9 positions agree with TRBD2. The CDR3 is made up of 18 amino acids. The ends lost 4 bases at V and 4 bases at J; junction bases unmatched: 17. CDR1 and CDR2 (germline): SGHDN, FVKESK. The CDR3 DNA reads TGTGCCAGCAGCCTGGCCATCTCCTTAGCGGGAGAATGGTACGAGCAGTACTTC. Encoded protein: CASSLAISLAGEWYEQYF.

This clonotype was seen many times. This CDR3 reads CSARSFPENEQFF. The CDR3, as DNA: TGCAGTGCTAGGAGCTTCCCGGAGAATGAGCAGTTCTTC. The chain has TRBV20-1 and TRBJ2-1; D is undetermined. With 3 bases removed from V and 7 bases from J, the gap between germline ends came to 13 bases. CDR1 and CDR2 (germline): DFQATT, SNEGSKA (reference sequence). This CDR3 contains 13 residues.

This clonotype was seen ten or more times. The chain recombines TRBV7-3 with TRBJ1-2, with D perhaps matching TRBD1 (6 bases). Trimming took 5 bases from V and 7 from J, leaving 17 bases between them. CDR3 size: 14 residues. CDR1 and CDR2 (germline): SGHTA, FQGTGA. CDR3 sequence: CASSHGQTRGGYTF. CDR3 bases: TGTGCCAGCAGCCACGGACAGACCAGGGGTGGCTACACCTTC.

The J gene is TRBJ2-5, the V gene TRBV20-1; 8 bases map to TRBD2. Germline V gives CDR1 DFQATT, CDR2 SNEGSKA (reference sequence). Trimming took 5 bases from V and 5 from J; bases not matched to a gene: 4. CDR3 size: 12 residues. The CDR3 loop is CSAGAGVETQYF. The CDR3 coding sequence is TGCAGTGCTGGAGCGGGAGTCGAGACCCAGTACTTC.

This clonotype was recorded a few times. The chain is built from TRBV28 and TRBJ2-7; no definite D call. The V gene's germline CDR1 is MDHEN and CDR2 SYDVKM. The V and J ends lost 7 bases and 2 bases respectively, with 12 bases between them. The CDR3 is made up of 13 amino acids. CDR3 nucleotides: TGTGCCAGCACCCGCGGAGCCGCCTACGAGCAGTACTTC. Translation: CASTRGAAYEQYF.

This clonotype was observed a handful of times. The J gene is TRBJ1-3, the V gene TRBV20-1, with D unclear. The CDR3 loop spans 13 amino acids. Germline assignment: CDR1 DFQATT and CDR2 SNEGSKA (reference sequence). V dropped 3 bases and J dropped 0 bases, with 6 bases sitting between them. For the CDR3, the DNA is TGCAGTGCTAGGTTTTACTCTGGAAACACCATATATTTT. Its translation is CSARFYSGNTIYF.

Ten or more counts support this clonotype. This chain joins TRBV27 and TRBJ2-2; no definite D call. Trimming took 11 bases from V and 2 from J, leaving 12 bases between them. The germline gives CDR1 MNHEY, CDR2 SMNVEV (reference sequence). The CDR3 has 13 amino acids. The CDR3, as DNA: TGTGCCGGTAGGGCCCCTAACACCGGGGAGCTGTTTTTT. Protein: CAGRAPNTGELFF.

The chain uses TRBV10-1 and TRBJ2-1; D unresolved. The CDR3 is 13 residues long. V lost 4 bases and J 6 bases, leaving 10 bases between the germline ends. The germline V gene encodes CDR1 WNHNN and CDR2 SYGVQD (reference sequence). The CDR3 sequence is CASSGVLGNEQFF. Here the CDR3 DNA reads TGCGCCAGCAGTGGGGTTTTGGGCAATGAGCAGTTCTTC.

This clonotype was detected a few times. The chain recombines TRBV6-2 or TRBV6-3 with TRBJ1-5, with D unresolved. V lost 6 bases, J lost 1 base, and 7 bases lay in between. Looked up from germline, CDR1 is MNHEY and CDR2 is SVGEGT. The CDR3 is 13 residues long. The CDR3: CASRKGSNQPQHF. The CDR3 DNA sequence: TGTGCCAGCAGGAAGGGCAGCAATCAGCCCCAGCATTTT.

The table lists this clonotype with a few counts. The V call is TRBV12-3 or TRBV12-4, the J call TRBJ1-1; 10 bases are shared with TRBD1. This CDR3 contains 14 residues. Trimming removed 3 bases from V and 4 bases from J; junction bases left unmatched: 2. The chain's CDR3 is CASSLTGGFTEAFF. The CDR3 DNA follows: TGTGCCAGCAGTTTGACAGGGGGCTTCACTGAAGCTTTCTTT.

Note on this clonotype: This may come from a read error, since a much larger clone is one base off. The chain uses TRBV5-4 and TRBJ2-7; either TRBD1 or TRBD2 may supply D (5 bases each). V was shortened by 5 bases and J by 2 bases, with 14 bases between the two germline ends. Germline V lookup: CDR1 SGHNT, CDR2 YYREEE (reference sequence). This CDR3 has 14 amino acids. This CDR3 reads CASSSGTGTYEQYF. CDR3 coding DNA: TGTGCCAGCAGTTCCGGGACGGGTACCTACGAGCAGTACTTC.

The V and J genes are TRBV5-4 and TRBJ1-4; 8 bases agree with TRBD1. The CDR3 contains 16 residues. The germline gives CDR1 SGHNT, CDR2 YYREEE (reference sequence). J gave up 2 bases and V 4 bases, and 7 bases lay outside the gene matches. CDR3 region: CASSIRRTGTNEKLFF. CDR3 sequence (DNA): TGTGCCAGCAGCATACGAAGGACAGGGACTAATGAAAAACTGTTTTTT.

This clonotype was seen only a few times. V gene TRBV19 combines with J gene TRBJ2-5; 7 nucleotides align to TRBD2. Unmatched junction bases numbered 17, after V lost 1 base and J lost 3 bases. The germline V gene has CDR1 LNHDA and CDR2 SQIVND (reference sequence). This CDR3 contains 19 residues. The CDR3 DNA follows: TGTGCCAGTAGTATAGGGAGACTAGCTCCCACCGGGGGGAAAGAGACCCAGTACTTC. It specifies CASSIGRLAPTGGKETQYF.

This chain links TRBV6-2 or TRBV6-3 with TRBJ2-1; 7 bases match TRBD2. V lost 2 bases to trimming and J lost 6 bases; unmatched junction nucleotides: 7. The CDR3 loop spans 15 amino acids. Germline V gene data show CDR1 as MNHEY and CDR2 as SVGEGT. CDR3 bases: TGTGCCAGCAGTTACATGGGGACTATCGGCAATGAGCAGTTCTTC. Protein product: CASSYMGTIGNEQFF.

Only a few counts were recorded for this clonotype. V usage is TRBV6-1 and J usage is TRBJ1-2, with no clear D. Germline assignment: CDR1 MNHNS and CDR2 SASEGT. This CDR3 is 14 amino acids long. Deletions cut 3 bases from V and 3 bases from J, with 11 bases between. CDR3 bases: TGTGCCAGCAGTGAGAGTCCCTGGGACTATGGCTACACCTTC. Protein product: CASSESPWDYGYTF.

Turning to this clonotype: A much larger clone is a single base away; this may be a read error. The J gene is TRBJ2-1, the V gene TRBV29-1; TRBD2 might be the D (6 bases). V was trimmed by 5 bases and J by 2 bases, leaving 19 bases between them. The CDR3 is 16 amino acids. From germline, CDR1 is SQVTM and CDR2 ANQGSEA. CDR3 sequence (DNA): TGCAGCGTTTCCGGACGGGGGATTCAGACCTACAATGAGCAGTTCTTC. It codes for CSVSGRGIQTYNEQFF.